Below, one TCR beta chain is given with its context. Its antigen is currently unknown. The entry originates in a study of vaccination and CD4 T cells after COVID-19. About the study: Stimuli were overlapping spike peptide pools of SARS-CoV-2 and three common cold coronaviruses (HCoV-NL63, HCoV-OC43, HCoV-229E).

An Oncomine TCR Beta short-read assay was used to sequence the DNA from cultured CD4+ T cells. TCRdb ran MiXCR on the PCR reads and lists one entry per CDR3 protein. The sample holds about 20,000 distinct CDR3 sequences, approximately 40% seen once. Stated treatment: approximately 11-day PBMC culture with coronavirus spike peptide pools or control peptides (ViraFEST assay). Whole-study results and caveats: Among convalescent patients, a median about 83% of reactive clones emerged only after vaccination. For convalescent patients, 304 of the 307 vaccine-specific clones analyzed were classified as spike mono-reactive.

The sequenced sample was CD4+ T cells from blood, cultured in vitro, obtained after SARS-CoV-2 vaccination. This receptor was taken from a human donor who had recovered from COVID-19.

DNA of the CDR3: TGTGCCAGTAGTATTAACGGTAACACTGAAGCTTTCTTT. This sequence encodes CASSINGNTEAFF. The chain couples TRBV19 to TRBJ1-1; no clear D. This CDR3 has 13 amino acids. Germline values: CDR1 LNHDA, CDR2 SQIVND (reference sequence). Trimming removed 3 bases at V and 2 bases at J, with 7 bases between.